The rows below give T cell receptor beta chains drawn from one sample of a study of T cells in Graves' hyperthyroidism and ophthalmopathy. A single record per CDR3 protein comes from TCRdb applying MiXCR to the multiplex PCR reads. The sample holds about 350,000 distinct CDR3 sequences; 14% are singletons and the top ten take around 25%. Material: blood. The receptors originated from a woman aged 30 to 39 with Graves' hyperthyroidism. Each CDR3 is given with its conserved first and last residue. Fields, in order: clone size, D gene, J gene, V gene, CDR3 DNA, CDR3 protein. D genes are given only for firm matches. Clone size is shown for a subset of rows, as once, few, many or a class of expanded clone.

clone_size: many
d_call: TRBD1
j_call: TRBJ1-1
v_call: TRBV12-3/TRBV12-4
cdr3_nt: TGTGCCAGCAGTTTGGCCACCGGGACAGGAGCTTTCTTT
cdr3_aa: CASSLATGTGAFF

clone_size: many
d_call: -
j_call: TRBJ2-3
v_call: TRBV11-1
cdr3_nt: TGTGCCAGCAGCCCCTCGGGCCCGGGTGGGGATACGCAGTATTTT
cdr3_aa: CASSPSGPGGDTQYF

clone_size: many
d_call: -
j_call: TRBJ2-4
v_call: TRBV2
cdr3_nt: TGTGCCAGTGCCCTAGCCAAAAACATTCAGTACTTC
cdr3_aa: CASALAKNIQYF

clone_size: many
d_call: TRBD2
j_call: TRBJ2-1
v_call: TRBV30
cdr3_nt: TGTGCCTGGGATCCTGGACTAGCGGGAGTGGAGCAGTTCTTC
cdr3_aa: CAWDPGLAGVEQFF

clone_size: -
d_call: TRBD2
j_call: TRBJ2-1
v_call: TRBV9
cdr3_nt: TGTGCCAGCTCACTGGGGGGGGATTCGGCCTGGGCCAATGAGCAGTTCTTC
cdr3_aa: CASSLGGDSAWANEQFF

clone_size: few
d_call: -
j_call: TRBJ2-3
v_call: TRBV7-2
cdr3_nt: TGTGCCAGCAGAGCCGGGACATCCGCGATTGATACGCAGTATTTT
cdr3_aa: CASRAGTSAIDTQYF

clone_size: few
d_call: -
j_call: TRBJ1-6
v_call: TRBV20-1
cdr3_nt: TGCAGTGCTAGTGTGGGCGGTAATTCACCCCTCCACTTT
cdr3_aa: CSASVGGNSPLHF

clone_size: -
d_call: -
j_call: TRBJ2-5
v_call: TRBV19
cdr3_nt: TGTGCCAGTAGTATGACGGGAGAGACCCAGTACTTC
cdr3_aa: CASSMTGETQYF

clone_size: many
d_call: TRBD2
j_call: TRBJ2-3
v_call: TRBV29-1
cdr3_nt: TGCAGCGTCCTGCCGGGACTAAGCACAGATACGCAGTATTTT
cdr3_aa: CSVLPGLSTDTQYF

clone_size: -
d_call: -
j_call: TRBJ2-5
v_call: TRBV29-1
cdr3_nt: TGCAGCGTGGAACTGGCGACCCAGTACTTC
cdr3_aa: CSVELATQYF